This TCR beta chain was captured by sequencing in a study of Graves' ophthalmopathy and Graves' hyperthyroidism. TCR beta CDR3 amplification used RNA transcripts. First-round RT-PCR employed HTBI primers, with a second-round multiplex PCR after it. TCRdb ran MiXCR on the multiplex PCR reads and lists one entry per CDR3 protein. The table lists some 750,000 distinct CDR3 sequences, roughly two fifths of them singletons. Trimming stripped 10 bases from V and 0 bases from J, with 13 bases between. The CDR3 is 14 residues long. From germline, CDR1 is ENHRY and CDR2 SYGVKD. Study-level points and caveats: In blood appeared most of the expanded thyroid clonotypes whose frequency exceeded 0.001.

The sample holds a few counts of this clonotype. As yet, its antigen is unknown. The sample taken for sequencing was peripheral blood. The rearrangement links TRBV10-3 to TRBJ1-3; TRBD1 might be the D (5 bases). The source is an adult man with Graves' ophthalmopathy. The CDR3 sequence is CASRPGSSGNTIYF. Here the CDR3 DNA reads TGTGCCAGCAGACCAGGGAGCTCTGGAAACACCATATATTTT.